The clone carrying this T cell receptor beta chain is labeled as medium-sized (0.01 to 0.1%). The antigen is not known. Nobody among the patients had been given any treatment before thyroid surgery. The data were obtained in a study of metastatic and nonmetastatic thyroid tumors. Turning to the study itself: Thyroid patients, malignant and benign, had repertoires compared across blood and tumor or nodule tissue. Findings and caveats of the study: In blood and tumor, TCR beta diversity was reportedly significantly higher in malignant thyroid tumors than in benign nodules.

Deletions cut 0 bases from V and 12 bases from J, with 14 bases between. There are 13 residues in the CDR3. Germline CDR1 and CDR2: LGHNA and YNFKEQ. Methods used by the authors: The study took CDR3 differences across clinicopathological groups and made a distant-metastasis classifier for papillary thyroid cancer from them. MiXCR reprocessed the PCR reads for TCRdb. The V and J calls reflect TCRdb's pipeline rather than the authors' work. The data hold about 13,000 clones, with 33% observed a single time. The sample consisted of tumor tissue. This chain joins TRBV4-2 and TRBJ1-1; D remains unclear. The clonotype originates from a male donor with papillary thyroid cancer or a benign thyroid nodule (not recorded which). Some clones in this sample may be carry-over from other donors' samples. CDR3 DNA sequence: TGTGCCAGCAGCCAAGATGTGTCGGGCGAGACTTTCTTT. This encodes CASSQDVSGETFF.